What follows is one T cell receptor (beta chain) and its context. Its antigen is still unknown. Assay used: immunoSEQ multiplex PCR; TCRdb lists only in-frame clones, some missing. The table includes 120,000 to 150,000 clones, approximately 85% detected once. This specimen comes from a study of T cell responses to AZD1222 COVID-19 vaccine. Overall study results and limits: Two AZD1222 doses significantly raised spike-specific TCR breadth and depth over controls. Nearly half of the spike-specific TCRs reportedly recognize variant regions that carry no mutations. It should be noted that donors were predominantly white British and more often female, and clonal diversity was possibly underestimated.

The germline gives CDR1 MNHNS, CDR2 SASEGT. Trimming pared 0 bases from V and 4 bases from J, leaving 9 bases between. The CDR3 loop spans 14 amino acids. The chain combines TRBV6-1 with TRBJ1-2, with a weak D call TRBD1 (5 bases). This receptor was taken from an adult in good health. The sequencing here drew on peripheral blood, taken on day 0 of MenACWY control vaccination. The CDR3 loop is CASSEATRAYGYTF. The CDR3 nucleotides are TGTGCCAGCAGTGAAGCTACCAGGGCCTATGGCTACACCTTC.